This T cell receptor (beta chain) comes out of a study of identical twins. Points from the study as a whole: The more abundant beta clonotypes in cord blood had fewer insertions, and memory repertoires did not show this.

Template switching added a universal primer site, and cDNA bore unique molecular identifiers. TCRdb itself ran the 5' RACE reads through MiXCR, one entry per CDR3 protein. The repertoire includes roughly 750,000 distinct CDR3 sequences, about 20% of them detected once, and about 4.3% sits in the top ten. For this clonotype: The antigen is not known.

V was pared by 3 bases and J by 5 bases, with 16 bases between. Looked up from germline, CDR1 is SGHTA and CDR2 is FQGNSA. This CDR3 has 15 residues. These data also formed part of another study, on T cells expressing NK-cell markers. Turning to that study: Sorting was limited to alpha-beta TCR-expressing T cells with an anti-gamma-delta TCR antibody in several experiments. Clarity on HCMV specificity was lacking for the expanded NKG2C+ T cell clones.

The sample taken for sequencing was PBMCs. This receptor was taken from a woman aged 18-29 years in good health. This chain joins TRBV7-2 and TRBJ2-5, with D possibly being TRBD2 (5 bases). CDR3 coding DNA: TGTGCCAGCAGCTTTACGGACTGGGAGAGGGAGACCCAGTACTTC. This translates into CASSFTDWERETQYF.